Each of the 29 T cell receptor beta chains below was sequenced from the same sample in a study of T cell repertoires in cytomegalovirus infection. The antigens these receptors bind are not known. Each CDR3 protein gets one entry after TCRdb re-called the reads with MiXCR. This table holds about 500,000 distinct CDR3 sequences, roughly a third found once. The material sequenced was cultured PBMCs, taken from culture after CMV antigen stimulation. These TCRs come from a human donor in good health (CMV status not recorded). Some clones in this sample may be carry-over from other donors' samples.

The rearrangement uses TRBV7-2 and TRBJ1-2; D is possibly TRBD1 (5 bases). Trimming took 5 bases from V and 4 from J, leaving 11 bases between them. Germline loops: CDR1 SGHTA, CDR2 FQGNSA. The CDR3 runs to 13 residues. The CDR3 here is CASSDRRAYGYTF. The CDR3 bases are TGTGCCAGCAGCGACAGACGGGCCTATGGCTACACCTTC.

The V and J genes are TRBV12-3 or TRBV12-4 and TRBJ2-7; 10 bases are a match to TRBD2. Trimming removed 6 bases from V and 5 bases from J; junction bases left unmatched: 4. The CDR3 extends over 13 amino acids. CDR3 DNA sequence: TGTGCCAGCAGGCTAGCGGGAGTCAACGAGCAGTACTTC. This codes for CASRLAGVNEQYF.

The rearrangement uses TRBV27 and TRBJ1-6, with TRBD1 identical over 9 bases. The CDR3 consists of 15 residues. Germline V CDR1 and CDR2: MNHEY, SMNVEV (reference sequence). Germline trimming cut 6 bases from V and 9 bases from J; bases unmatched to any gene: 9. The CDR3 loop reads CASRGMGQGGSPLHF. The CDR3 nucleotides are TGTGCCAGCAGAGGAATGGGACAGGGCGGTTCACCCCTCCACTTT.

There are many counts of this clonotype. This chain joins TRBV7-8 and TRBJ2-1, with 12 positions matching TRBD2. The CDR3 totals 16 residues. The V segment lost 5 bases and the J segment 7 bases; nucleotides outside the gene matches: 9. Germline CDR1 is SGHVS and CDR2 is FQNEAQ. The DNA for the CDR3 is TGTGCCAGCAGCGAGAGACTAGCGGGAGTCAAAAATGAGCAGTTCTTC. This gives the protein CASSERLAGVKNEQFF. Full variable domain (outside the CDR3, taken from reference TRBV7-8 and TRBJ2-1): GAGVSQSPRYKVAKRGQDVALRCDPISGHVSLFWYQQALGQGPEFLTYFQNEAQLDKSGLPSDRFFAERPEGSVSTLKIQRTQQEDSAVYLCASSERLAGVKNEQFFGPGTRLTVL.

The CDR3 reads CASSLGQPRTDTQYF. The CDR3 DNA is TGCGCCAGCAGCTTGGGGCAGCCACGCACAGATACGCAGTATTTT. V usage is TRBV5-1 and J usage is TRBJ2-3, with D unclear. Germline V gene lookup returns CDR1 SGHRS and CDR2 YFSETQ. CDR3 length equals 15 residues. Between the trimmed V and J ends, which lost 0 bases and 1 base, there was a span of 9 bases.

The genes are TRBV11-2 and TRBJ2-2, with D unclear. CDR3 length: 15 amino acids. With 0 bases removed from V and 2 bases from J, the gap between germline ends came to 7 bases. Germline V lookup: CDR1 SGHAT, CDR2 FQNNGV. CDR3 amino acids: CASSLEIVNTGELFF. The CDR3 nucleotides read TGTGCCAGCAGCTTAGAGATAGTAAACACCGGGGAGCTGTTTTTT.

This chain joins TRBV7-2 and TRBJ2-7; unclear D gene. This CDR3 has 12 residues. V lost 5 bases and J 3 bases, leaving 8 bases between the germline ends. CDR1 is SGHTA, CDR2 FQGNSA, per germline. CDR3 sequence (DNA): TGTGCCAGCAGCAAGGAGCGCTACGAGCAGTACTTC. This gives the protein CASSKERYEQYF.

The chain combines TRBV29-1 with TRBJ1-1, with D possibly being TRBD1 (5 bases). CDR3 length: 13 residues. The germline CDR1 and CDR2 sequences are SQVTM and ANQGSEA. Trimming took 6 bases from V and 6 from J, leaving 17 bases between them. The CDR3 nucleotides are TGCAGCGTGAGGGTGGGGGAGTGGGCTGAAGCTTTCTTT. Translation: CSVRVGEWAEAFF.

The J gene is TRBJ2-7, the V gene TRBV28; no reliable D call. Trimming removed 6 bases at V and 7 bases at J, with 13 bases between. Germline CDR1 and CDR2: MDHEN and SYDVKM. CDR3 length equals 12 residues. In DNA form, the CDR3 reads TGTGCCAGCAGAGCCAACGTGGGAGAGCAGTACTTC. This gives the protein CASRANVGEQYF.

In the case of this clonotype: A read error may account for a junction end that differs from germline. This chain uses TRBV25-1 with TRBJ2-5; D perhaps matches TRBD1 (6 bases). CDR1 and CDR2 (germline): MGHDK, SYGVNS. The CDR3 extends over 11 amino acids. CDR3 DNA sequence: TGTGCCAGCAGTGACCAGGGGTTCCCTGTCTTC. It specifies CASSDQGFPVF.

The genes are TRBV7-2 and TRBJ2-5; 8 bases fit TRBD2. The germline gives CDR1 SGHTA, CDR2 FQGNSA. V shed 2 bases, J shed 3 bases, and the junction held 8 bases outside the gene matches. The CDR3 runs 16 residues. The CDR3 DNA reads TGTGCCAGCAGCTTATCCGGGTTAGCGGGGAAAGAGACCCAGTACTTC. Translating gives CASSLSGLAGKETQYF.

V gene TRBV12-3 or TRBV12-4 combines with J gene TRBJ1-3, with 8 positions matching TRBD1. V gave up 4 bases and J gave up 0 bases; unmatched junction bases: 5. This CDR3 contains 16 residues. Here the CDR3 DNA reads TGTGCCAGCAGTTCCGGGACAGGATACTCTGGAAACACCATATATTTT. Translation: CASSSGTGYSGNTIYF.

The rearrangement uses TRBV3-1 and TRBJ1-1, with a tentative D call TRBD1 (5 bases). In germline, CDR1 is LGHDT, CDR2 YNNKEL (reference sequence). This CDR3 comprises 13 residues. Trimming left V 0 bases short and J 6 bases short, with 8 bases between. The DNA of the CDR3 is TGTGCCAGCAGCCAAGAGGGGGGGTCTGAAGCTTTCTTT. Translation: CASSQEGGSEAFF. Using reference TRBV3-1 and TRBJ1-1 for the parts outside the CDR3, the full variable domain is DTAVSQTPKYLVTQMGNDKSIKCEQNLGHDTMYWYKQDSKKFLKIMFSYNNKELIINETVPNRFSPKSPDKAHLNLHINSLELGDSAVYFCASSQEGGSEAFFGQGTRLTVV.

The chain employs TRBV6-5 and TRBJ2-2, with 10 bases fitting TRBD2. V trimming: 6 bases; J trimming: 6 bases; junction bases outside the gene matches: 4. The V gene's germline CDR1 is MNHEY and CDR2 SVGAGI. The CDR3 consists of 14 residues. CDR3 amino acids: CASRRTSGPGELFF. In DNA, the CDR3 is TGTGCCAGCAGAAGGACTAGCGGTCCCGGGGAGCTGTTTTTT.

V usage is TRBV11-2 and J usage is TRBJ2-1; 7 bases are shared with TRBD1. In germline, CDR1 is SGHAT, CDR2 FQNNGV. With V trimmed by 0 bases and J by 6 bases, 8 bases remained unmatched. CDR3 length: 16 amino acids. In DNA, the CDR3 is TGTGCCAGCAGCTTAGATATAGGGGGCTGGAGCAATGAGCAGTTCTTC. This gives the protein CASSLDIGGWSNEQFF.

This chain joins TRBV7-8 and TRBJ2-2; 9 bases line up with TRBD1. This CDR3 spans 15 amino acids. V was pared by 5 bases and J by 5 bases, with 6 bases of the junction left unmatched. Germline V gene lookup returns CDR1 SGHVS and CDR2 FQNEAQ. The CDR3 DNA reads TGTGCCAGCAGCCCATGGGACAGGGTGACCGGGGAGCTGTTTTTT. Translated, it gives CASSPWDRVTGELFF.

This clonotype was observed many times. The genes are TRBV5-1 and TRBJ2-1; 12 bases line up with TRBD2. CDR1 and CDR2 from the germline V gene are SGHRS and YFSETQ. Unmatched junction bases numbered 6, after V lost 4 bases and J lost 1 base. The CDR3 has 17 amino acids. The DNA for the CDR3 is TGCGCCAGCAGCGGGGGACTAGCGGGCATTTCCTACAATGAGCAGTTCTTC. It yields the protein CASSGGLAGISYNEQFF.

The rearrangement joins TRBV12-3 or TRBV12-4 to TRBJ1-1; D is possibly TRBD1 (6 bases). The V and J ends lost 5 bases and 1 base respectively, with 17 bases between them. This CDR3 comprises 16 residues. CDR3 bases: TGTGCCAGCAGTCAACTACAGGGTAAGGAGAACACTGAAGCTTTCTTT. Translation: CASSQLQGKENTEAFF.

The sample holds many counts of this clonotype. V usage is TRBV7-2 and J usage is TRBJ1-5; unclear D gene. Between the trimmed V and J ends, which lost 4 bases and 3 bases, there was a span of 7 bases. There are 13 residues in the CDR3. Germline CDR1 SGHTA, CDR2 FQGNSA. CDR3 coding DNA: TGTGCCAGCAGCTCCTCATCCAATCAGCCCCAGCATTTT. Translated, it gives CASSSSSNQPQHF.

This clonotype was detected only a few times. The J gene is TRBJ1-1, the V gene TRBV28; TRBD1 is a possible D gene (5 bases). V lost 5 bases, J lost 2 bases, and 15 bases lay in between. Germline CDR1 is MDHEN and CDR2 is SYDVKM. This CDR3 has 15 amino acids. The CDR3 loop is CASSVGDWANTEAFF. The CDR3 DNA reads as TGTGCCAGCAGTGTTGGGGACTGGGCCAACACTGAAGCTTTCTTT.

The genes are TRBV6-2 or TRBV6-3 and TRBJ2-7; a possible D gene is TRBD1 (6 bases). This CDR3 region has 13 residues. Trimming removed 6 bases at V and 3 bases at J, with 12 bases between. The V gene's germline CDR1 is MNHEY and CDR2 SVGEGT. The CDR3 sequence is CASRTDRNYEQYF. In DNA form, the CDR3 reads TGTGCCAGCAGAACGGACAGAAACTACGAGCAGTACTTC.

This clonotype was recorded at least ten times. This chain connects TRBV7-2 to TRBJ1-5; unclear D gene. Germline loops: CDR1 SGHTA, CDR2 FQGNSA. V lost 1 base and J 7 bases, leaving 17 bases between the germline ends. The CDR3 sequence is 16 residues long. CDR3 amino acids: CASSLGAGSGTQPQHF. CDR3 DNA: TGTGCCAGCAGCTTAGGGGCGGGATCAGGAACACAGCCCCAGCATTTT.

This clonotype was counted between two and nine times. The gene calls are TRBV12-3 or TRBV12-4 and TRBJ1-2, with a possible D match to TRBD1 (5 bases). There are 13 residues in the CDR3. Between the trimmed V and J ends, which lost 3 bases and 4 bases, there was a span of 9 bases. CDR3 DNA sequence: TGTGCCAGCAGTTTCCAGGGAACCTATGGCTACACCTTC. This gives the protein CASSFQGTYGYTF.

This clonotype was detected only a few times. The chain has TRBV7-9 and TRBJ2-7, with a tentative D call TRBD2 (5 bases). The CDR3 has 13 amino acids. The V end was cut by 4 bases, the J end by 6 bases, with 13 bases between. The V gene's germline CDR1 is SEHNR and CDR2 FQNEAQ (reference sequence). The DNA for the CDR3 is TGTGCCAGCAGCTCTAGCCGATTCGTCGAGCAGTACGTC. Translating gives CASSSSRFVEQYV.

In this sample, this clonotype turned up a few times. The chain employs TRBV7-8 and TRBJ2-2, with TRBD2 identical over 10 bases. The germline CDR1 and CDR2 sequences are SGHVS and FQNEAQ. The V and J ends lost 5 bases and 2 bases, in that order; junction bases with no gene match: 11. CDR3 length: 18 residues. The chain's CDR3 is CASSPRNLAGVNTGELFF. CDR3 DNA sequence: TGTGCCAGCAGCCCTCGAAACCTAGCGGGAGTTAACACCGGGGAGCTGTTTTTT.

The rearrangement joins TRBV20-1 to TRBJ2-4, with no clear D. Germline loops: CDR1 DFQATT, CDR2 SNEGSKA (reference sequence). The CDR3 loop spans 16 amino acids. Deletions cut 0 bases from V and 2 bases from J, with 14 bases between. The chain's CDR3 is CSARDNGRLTKNIQYF. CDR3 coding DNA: TGCAGTGCTAGAGATAATGGCAGGCTAACCAAAAACATTCAGTACTTC.

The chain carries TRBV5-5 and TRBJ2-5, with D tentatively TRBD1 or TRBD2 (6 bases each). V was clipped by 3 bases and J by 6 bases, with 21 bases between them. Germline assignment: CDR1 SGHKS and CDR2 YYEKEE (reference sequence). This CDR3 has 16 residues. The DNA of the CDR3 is TGTGCCAGCAGCTCCGGAGGGGGGAGTCGGTTGCAGACCCAGTACTTC. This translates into CASSSGGGSRLQTQYF.

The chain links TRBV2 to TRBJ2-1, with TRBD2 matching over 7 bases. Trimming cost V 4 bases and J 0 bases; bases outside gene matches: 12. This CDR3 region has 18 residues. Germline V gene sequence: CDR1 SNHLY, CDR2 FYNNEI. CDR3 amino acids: CASSGPSSRGSSYNEQFF. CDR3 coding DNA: TGTGCCAGCAGTGGCCCCTCATCGCGGGGGAGCTCCTACAATGAGCAGTTCTTC. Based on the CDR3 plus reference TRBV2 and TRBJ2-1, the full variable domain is EPEVTQTPSHQVTQMGQEVILRCVPISNHLYFYWYRQILGQKVEFLVSFYNNEISEKSEIFDDQFSVERPDGSNFTLKIRSTKLEDSAMYFCASSGPSSRGSSYNEQFFGPGTRLTVL.

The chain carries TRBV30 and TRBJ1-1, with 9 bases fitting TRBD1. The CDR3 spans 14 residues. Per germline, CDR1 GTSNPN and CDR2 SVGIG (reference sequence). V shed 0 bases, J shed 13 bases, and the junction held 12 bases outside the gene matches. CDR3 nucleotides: TGTGCCTGGAGTGTACGGGACAGGGCCCGACAAGGTTTCTTT. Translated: CAWSVRDRARQGFF.